This T cell receptor (beta chain) was retrieved from a study of T cell repertoires in cytomegalovirus infection. Study summary: Carrying CMV and the relevant HLA type showed in public TCR beta signatures. Study-wide results and caveats: Across the ex vivo response, the dominant clonotypes were HLA-C-restricted CMV-specific TCR beta clonotypes.

This clonotype was seen more than once but under ten times. Its matching antigen is unknown. This CDR3 has 14 residues. Germline trimming cut 3 bases from V and 9 bases from J; bases unmatched to any gene: 9. Germline values: CDR1 SGHDT, CDR2 YYEEEE. TCRdb itself ran the reads through MiXCR, one entry per CDR3 protein. The data hold about 600,000 distinct CDR3 sequences, with roughly 24% observed a single time. Input material: CD8+ T cells from PBMCs. The chain employs TRBV5-6 and TRBJ2-1; TRBD1 agrees at 7 bases. This clonotype was sampled from a human donor in good health (CMV status not recorded). Some clones in this sample may be carry-over from other donors' samples. CDR3 region: CASSWETGLGEQFF. In nucleotides, the CDR3 is TGTGCCAGCAGCTGGGAGACAGGGCTTGGTGAGCAGTTCTTC.